The rows below give T cell receptor beta chains drawn from one sample of a study of cytotoxic CD8 clonotypes in ibrutinib-treated CLL. The assay was immunoSEQ multiplex PCR, and TCRdb's table has in-frame clones only and misses some. Here the sample spans about 97,000 clones, approximately 80% being singletons. Specimen: PBMCs, collected after 12 months of ibrutinib treatment. Every receptor here comes from a human donor with chronic lymphocytic leukemia. Both conserved end residues are part of each CDR3. A D gene is named only where the DNA matches it firmly. Size tells how often a clone was seen (once, few, many) or the class of an expanded clone, and some rows leave it out.

d_call,clone_size,j_call,v_call,cdr3_nt,cdr3_aa
NA,few,TRBJ2-7,TRBV7-2,TGTGCCAGCAGCTTAGCGCTGCAGGGCGGGTACGAGCAGTACTTC,CASSLALQGGYEQYF
TRBD1,few,TRBJ2-7,TRBV19,TGTGCCAGTAGCGAACAGGGGGCGCTTTCCTACGAGCAGTACTTC,CASSEQGALSYEQYF
NA,NA,TRBJ2-5,TRBV30,TGTGCCTGGAGTGGGGGGGGCAGAGAGACCCAGTACTTC,CAWSGGGRETQYF
TRBD1,once,TRBJ2-7,TRBV11-2,TGTGCCAGCAGCTTAGTGACGGGACAGTACGAGCAGTACTTC,CASSLVTGQYEQYF
NA,NA,TRBJ1-2,TRBV30,TGTGCCTGCGCGTCTCCCCCCTCCTATGGCTACACCTTC,CACASPPSYGYTF
NA,NA,TRBJ2-1,TRBV5-8,TGTGCCAGCAGCGGAACCGGGACCCACAGAAGGAATGAGCAGTTCTTC,CASSGTGTHRRNEQFF
TRBD2,NA,TRBJ2-7,TRBV27,TGTGCCAGCAGGCGAAGCGCTAGCGGGGCCTACGAGCAGTACTTC,CASRRSASGAYEQYF
NA,NA,TRBJ1-1,TRBV30,TGTGCCTGGAGTACCGGGACTGGAGTAAGAGGAGCTTTCTTT,CAWSTGTGVRGAFF
NA,NA,TRBJ1-2,TRBV16,TGTGCCAGCAGCCAATCCCCCCCGGGGATCTATGGCTACACCTTC,CASSQSPPGIYGYTF
NA,NA,TRBJ2-1,TRBV29-1,TGCAGCGTTGAAAGACAGGGCTCCGGGGGTGAGCAGTTCTTC,CSVERQGSGGEQFF
NA,NA,TRBJ1-1,TRBV5-8,TGTGCCAGCAGCCTGGTGGCGGAGGTGAACACTGAAGCTTTCTTT,CASSLVAEVNTEAFF
NA,few,TRBJ1-2,TRBV7-2,TGTGCCAGCAGCTTAGTCCCACAGGGATTTCACTATGGCTACACCTTC,CASSLVPQGFHYGYTF
NA,NA,TRBJ1-2,TRBV2,TGTGCCAGCAGCCTTGCCTGGGGCTACACCTTC,CASSLAWGYTF
NA,NA,TRBJ2-1,TRBV7-9,TGTGCCAGCAGCTTTTCCGACAGTGACAATGAGCAGTTCTTC,CASSFSDSDNEQFF